This TCR beta chain emerged from a study of T-cell reconstitution after alpha-beta-depleted transplantation in children (dated by TCRdb to the mid-2010s). Background for the entire study: Using TCR repertoire profiling, the study quantitatively followed how T-cell immune reconstitution unfolded in children after TCRalphabeta/CD19-depleted allogeneic hematopoietic cell transplantation.

Receptors were amplified or captured by PCR. Sequenced on an Illumina HiSeq 2500. TCR libraries were prepared with molecular barcoding, using unique molecular identifiers to normalize TCRbeta repertoire quantification. TCRdb took the public reads, trimmed them with fastp at Q25, ran MiXCR for clone calling and kept in-frame beta chains. Duplicate CDR3 protein sequences are folded into a single record with the most common DNA and genes. This sample is represented by a few hundred thousand distinct CDR3 sequences; around 9.9% of them were singletons. The top ten hold 25% to 30% of the sample. This clonotype was found many times. Its antigen remains unidentified. No clone much larger than this one lies a single base away; base qualities are absent. The sample's treatment or condition, from its label and the paper: allogeneic hematopoietic cell transplantation with graft depleted of TCRalphabeta T cells and CD19 B cells. Transplant recipients were children who received TCRalphabeta/CD19-depleted allogeneic hematopoietic cell grafts.

The research as a whole found: In some patients, high TCRbeta diversity at day 60 was attributed to recipient T cells and intrathymic progenitors that had survived conditioning. Apparently early alphabetaT-cell count recovery about two months after transplant reportedly relied on only several hundred rapidly expanded clones derived from non-depleted graft cells. Over the following months the frequencies of hyperexpanded clones went down, and after one year T-cell counts and TCRbeta diversity were mostly credited to newly produced T cells.

The sample was PBMCs, taken before TCRalphabeta/CD19-depleted stem cell transplant. The sequence derives from a child under two years old with acute myeloid leukemia, due to receive a stem cell transplant.

The encoded CDR3 is CSASRQPNSNQPQHF. Here is the DNA: TGCAGTGCTAGCCGACAGCCCAATAGCAATCAGCCCCAGCATTTT. The sequence joins TRBV20-1 to TRBJ1-5; TRBD1 is a weak D gene call, 5 bases matching. Via the germline V gene (reference sequence), CDR1 is DFQATT and CDR2 SNEGSKA. Trimming costs V 3 bases and J 0 bases, and their ends lie 12 bases apart. Taken from cysteine to phenylalanine, the CDR3 has 15 residues. The sequence is cut down to CDR3 DNA, 45 bases in frame from base 1.